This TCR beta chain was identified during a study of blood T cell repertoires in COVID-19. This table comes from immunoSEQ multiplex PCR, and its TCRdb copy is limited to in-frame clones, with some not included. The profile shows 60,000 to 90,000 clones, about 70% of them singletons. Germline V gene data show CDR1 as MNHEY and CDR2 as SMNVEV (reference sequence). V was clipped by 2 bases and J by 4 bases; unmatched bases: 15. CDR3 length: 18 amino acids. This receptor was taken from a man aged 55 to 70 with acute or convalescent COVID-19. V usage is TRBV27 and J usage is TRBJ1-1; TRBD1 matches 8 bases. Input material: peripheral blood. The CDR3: CASSLVFMRQGFGTEAFF. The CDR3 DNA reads TGTGCCAGCAGTTTAGTTTTTATGCGACAGGGGTTTGGCACTGAAGCTTTCTTT.